A selection of T cell receptor beta chains follows, all from one sample in a study of blood T cell repertoires in COVID-19. Libraries were prepared by immunoSEQ multiplex PCR; TCRdb keeps only in-frame clonotypes and omits some of them. The sample shows 140,000 or so clones, around 84% of them seen only once. Sequencing was done on a sample of peripheral blood. All receptors come from a man aged 60 to 75 with active or convalescent COVID-19. The CDR3 runs from the conserved cysteine through the conserved F or W. The D gene is left open where the match is weak. The size field is filled for only some rows; it gives once, few, many or a size class.

TRBV2	TRBD1	TRBJ2-2	12	few	TGTGCCACGGGACAGGGGACCGGGGAGCTGTTTTTT	CATGQGTGELFF
TRBV30	TRBD1	TRBJ1-1	13	.	TGTGCCTGGAATCAGGGGGCGAACACTGAAGCTTTCTTT	CAWNQGANTEAFF
TRBV12-3/TRBV12-4	TRBD2	TRBJ2-5	13	.	TGTGCCAGCAGTTTTAACGGGGGGGAGACCCAGTACTTC	CASSFNGGETQYF
TRBV5-8	.	TRBJ1-5	14	.	TGTGCCAGCAGCTTGTCCAGGGGCTGGCAGCCCCAGCATTTT	CASSLSRGWQPQHF
TRBV7-2	.	TRBJ1-2	13	.	TGTGCCAGCAGCTTCGGGGATGTGAATGGCTACACCTTC	CASSFGDVNGYTF
TRBV18	TRBD1	TRBJ1-4	13	.	TGTGCCAGCGCGGGACAGGTCGGAGAAAAACTGTTTTTT	CASAGQVGEKLFF
TRBV11-3	.	TRBJ1-2	14	.	TGTGCCAGCAGCTTAGTTTACACGAACTATGGCTACACCTTC	CASSLVYTNYGYTF
TRBV7-9	TRBD2	TRBJ2-2	17	.	TGTGCCAGCAGTTGGGGGTTAGCGGGAGGGAACACCGGGGAGCTGTTTTTT	CASSWGLAGGNTGELFF
TRBV30	TRBD2	TRBJ2-1	15	.	TGTGCCTGGAGTTTCGAACTAGCGGGAGACAATGAGCAGTTCTTC	CAWSFELAGDNEQFF
TRBV18	TRBD2	TRBJ2-3	16	.	TGTGCCAGCTCACCAGGGACTAGCGGGGGGCTTGCTACGCAGTATTTT	CASSPGTSGGLATQYF
TRBV11-2	.	TRBJ1-2	14	.	TGTGCCAGCAGCTTAGACGCCCTAGACTATGGCTACACCTTC	CASSLDALDYGYTF